This TCR beta chain was recorded in a study of blood T cell repertoires in COVID-19. Study information: Collection of acute and convalescent COVID-19 samples took place in the United States, Italy and Spain.

Authors' analysis steps: Estimates of nucleated cell counts were drawn from the amplification of reference gene primers. Using immunoSEQ multiplex PCR, the repertoire was profiled, and TCRdb retains in-frame clones only, with some absent. V and J calls and clone size are copied from that table; D and trimming were computed from the DNA. The sample has approximately 280,000 clones, 75% to 90% seen once. The trim removed 5 bases at V and 1 base at J, leaving 4 bases unmatched. CDR1 LNHNV and CDR2 YYDKDF come from the germline V gene (reference sequence). There are 16 residues in the CDR3. The sequenced material came from peripheral blood. The chain links TRBV15 to TRBJ2-2; 10 bases are a match to TRBD2. This receptor was taken from a woman between 25 and 40 years old who had recovered from COVID-19. DNA of the CDR3: TGTGCCACCAGCCCGAGACTAGCGGGGAACACCGGGGAGCTGTTTTTT. Protein: CATSPRLAGNTGELFF.